This T cell receptor (beta chain) was captured by sequencing in a study of OX40 agonist ivuxolimab in advanced cancers. Details on this clone: Its matching antigen is unknown.

Only in-frame clones appear in the TCRdb table, and some are missing; sequencing was by immunoSEQ multiplex PCR. The table records approximately 82,000 clones, about nine tenths of them present only once. Regarding the study as a whole: Individuals who were partial responders at 0.1-3.0 mg/kg had clonal expansion that ranked among the lowest. In CD8+ T cells, expanded clones were on average more numerous than in CD4+. Determination of antigen specificity was not performed for the expanded peripheral T cells.

Sequencing used CD4+ or CD8+ T cells sorted from blood, obtained in a trial of the OX40 agonist ivuxolimab. This clonotype was obtained from an adult with an advanced solid tumor such as melanoma, head and neck, liver or kidney cancer.

In DNA, the CDR3 is TGTGCCAGCAGTTACCGGGTGAGCTCCTACAATGAGCAGTTCTTC. This gives the protein CASSYRVSSYNEQFF. The chain is built from TRBV6-6 and TRBJ2-1; unclear D gene. The CDR3 extends over 15 amino acids. Germline CDR1 MNHNY, CDR2 SVGAGI (reference sequence). Trimming stripped 2 bases from V and 0 bases from J, with 8 bases between.